These 14 T cell receptor beta chains share one sample of origin, sequenced in a study of cytomegalovirus exposure and HLA in healthy donors. The PCR was carried out with 60 Vbeta primers and 13 Jbeta primers. Measured with immunoSEQ multiplex PCR; TCRdb has only the in-frame clones, and not every one. Among approximately 110,000 clones listed, about 81% were seen once. Sequencing was performed on PBMCs. Receptor source: a woman younger than 45 in good health and CMV-seronegative.

The chain joins TRBV10-2 to TRBJ1-2, with a weak D call TRBD1 (6 bases). The germline gives CDR1 WSHSY, CDR2 SAAADI. The CDR3 is 15 amino acids. Trimming stripped 3 bases from V and 4 bases from J, with 15 bases between. This chain's CDR3 is CASSDFQGTFYGYTF. The CDR3 nucleotides read TGCGCCAGCAGTGATTTCCAGGGGACCTTCTATGGCTACACCTTC.

The rearrangement uses TRBV2 and TRBJ1-3, with 8 nucleotides matching TRBD1. The CDR3 is 15 amino acids. V shed 7 bases and J 0 bases; nucleotides not matched to a gene: 5. The germline V gene encodes CDR1 SNHLY and CDR2 FYNNEI. CDR3 in amino acids: CASTRQGNSGNTIYF. The CDR3, as DNA: TGTGCCAGCACCCGACAGGGGAACTCTGGAAACACCATATATTTT.

The CDR3 sequence: CASSYQGGRTGELFF. The CDR3, as DNA: TGTGCCAGCAGTTACCAGGGCGGGAGAACCGGGGAGCTGTTTTTT. This rearrangement joins TRBV6-5 to TRBJ2-2, with 7 bases lining up with TRBD2. Looked up from germline, CDR1 is MNHEY and CDR2 is SVGAGI. The ends lost 2 bases at V and 5 bases at J; junction bases unmatched: 5. This CDR3 has 15 residues.

This clone is medium-sized by share. V is TRBV4-1 and J is TRBJ1-2; 7 bases match TRBD1. Germline V gives CDR1 MGHRA, CDR2 YSYEKL. The CDR3 covers 13 residues. V was clipped by 6 bases and J by 4 bases; unmatched bases: 5. In nucleotides, the CDR3 is TGCGCCAGCAGGGACAGGAACTCCTATGGCTACACCTTC. Translating it yields CASRDRNSYGYTF.

The rearrangement joins TRBV19 to TRBJ1-1, with TRBD1 as a possible D gene (5 bases). The germline V and J ends were trimmed by 5 bases and 1 base, with 11 bases remaining between them. Germline V gene lookup returns CDR1 LNHDA and CDR2 SQIVND (reference sequence). The CDR3 totals 14 residues. The CDR3 reads CASSFLGQNTEAFF. The CDR3 region has the DNA TGTGCCAGTAGTTTCCTTGGACAGAACACTGAAGCTTTCTTT.

The gene calls are TRBV4-1 and TRBJ2-7, with 16 nucleotides matching TRBD2. The V segment lost 2 bases and the J segment 6 bases; nucleotides outside the gene matches: 4. The CDR3 has 16 amino acids. The germline V gene has CDR1 MGHRA and CDR2 YSYEKL. CDR3 sequence reads: CASSQPGLAGGSEQYF. The CDR3, as DNA: TGCGCCAGCAGCCAACCGGGACTAGCGGGGGGGTCCGAGCAGTACTTC.

J is TRBJ2-7 and V is TRBV29-1; TRBD1 aligns across 8 bases. Per the germline V gene, CDR1 is SQVTM and CDR2 is ANQGSEA. The CDR3 covers 13 residues. The V gene end was trimmed by 4 bases and the J gene end by 7 bases; junction bases not matched to a gene: 9. The CDR3 sequence: CSVGAGGAGEQYF. In nucleotides, the CDR3 is TGCAGCGTTGGGGCAGGGGGCGCGGGGGAGCAGTACTTC.

The chain employs TRBV4-3 and TRBJ2-1; TRBD2 agrees at 14 bases. The germline gives CDR1 LGHNA, CDR2 YSLEER. Trimming took 4 bases from V and 7 from J; bases not matched to a gene: 9. The CDR3 covers 17 residues. The CDR3 DNA is TGCGCCAGCAGCCGGGCCCTTGGGACTAGCGGGAGTAATGAGCAGTTCTTC. As protein: CASSRALGTSGSNEQFF.

Concerning this clone itself: Other nucleotide sequences from this sample produce the same CDR3. CDR3 DNA: TGTGCCAGCAGCTTACAGGGGAACACTGAAGCTTTCTTT. This sequence encodes CASSLQGNTEAFF. V and J are TRBV7-9 and TRBJ1-1, with a weak D call TRBD1 (5 bases). The V and J ends lost 2 bases and 1 base respectively, with 5 bases between them. The CDR3 totals 13 residues. From germline, CDR1 is SEHNR and CDR2 FQNEAQ (reference sequence).

This clone was seen a single time. The V call is TRBV9, the J call TRBJ2-2; maybe TRBD1 (6 bases). Looked up from germline, CDR1 is SGDLS and CDR2 is YYNGEE. CDR3 length: 16 residues. V dropped 3 bases and J dropped 0 bases, with 12 bases sitting between them. The CDR3 nucleotides read TGTGCCAGCAGCGCCCACAGGGTCGCGAACACCGGGGAGCTGTTTTTT. It encodes CASSAHRVANTGELFF.

The chain employs TRBV5-3 and TRBJ1-1; tentative D call: TRBD1 (5 bases). TRBV5-3 is identified as an open reading frame with a role that is uncertain. The CDR3 is 12 amino acids. The ends were cut back, 0 bases at V and 11 bases at J, with 11 bases in the middle. As DNA, the CDR3 is TGTGCCAGAAGCTTGGGGGGCTCGGTGGCTTTCTTT. Its translation: CARSLGGSVAFF.

The DNA of the CDR3 is TGTGCCAGCAGCGGACAGGGAGGCGGGGGTTACAATGAGCAGTTCTTC. Protein sequence: CASSGQGGGGYNEQFF. The chain uses TRBV7-3 and TRBJ2-1; tentative D call: TRBD1 (8 bases). CDR1 and CDR2 from the germline V gene are SGHTA and FQGTGA. The V end was cut by 5 bases, the J end by 4 bases, with 18 bases between. The CDR3 has 16 amino acids.

V is TRBV18 and J is TRBJ1-1; 9 bases align to TRBD1. This CDR3 is built from 13 residues. Trimming removed 3 bases from V and 5 bases from J; junction bases left unmatched: 1. In germline, CDR1 is KGHSH, CDR2 LQKENI. The CDR3: CASSPDRGTEAFF. The CDR3 coding sequence is TGTGCCAGCTCACCGGACAGGGGAACTGAAGCTTTCTTT.

V gene TRBV9 combines with J gene TRBJ1-1, with D uncertain. V lost 6 bases and J 5 bases, leaving 14 bases between the germline ends. The CDR3 loop spans 13 amino acids. Per germline, CDR1 SGDLS and CDR2 YYNGEE. The CDR3 DNA reads as TGTGCCAGCACACCGACGATGGAGACTGAAGCTTTCTTT. Its translation: CASTPTMETEAFF.